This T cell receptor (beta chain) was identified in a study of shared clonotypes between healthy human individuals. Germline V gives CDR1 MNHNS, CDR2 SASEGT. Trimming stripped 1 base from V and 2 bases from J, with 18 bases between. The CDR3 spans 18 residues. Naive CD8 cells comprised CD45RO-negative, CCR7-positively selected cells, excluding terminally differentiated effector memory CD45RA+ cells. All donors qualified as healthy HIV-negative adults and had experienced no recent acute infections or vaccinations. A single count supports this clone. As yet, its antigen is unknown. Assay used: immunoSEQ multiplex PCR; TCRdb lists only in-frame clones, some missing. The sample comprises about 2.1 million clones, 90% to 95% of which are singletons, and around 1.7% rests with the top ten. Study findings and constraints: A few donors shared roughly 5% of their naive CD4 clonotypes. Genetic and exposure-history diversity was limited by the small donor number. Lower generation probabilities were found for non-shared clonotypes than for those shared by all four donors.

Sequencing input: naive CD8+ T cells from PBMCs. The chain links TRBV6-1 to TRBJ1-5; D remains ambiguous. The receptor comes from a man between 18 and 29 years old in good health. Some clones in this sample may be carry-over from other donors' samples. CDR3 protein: CASSEGIGGPRGNQPQHF. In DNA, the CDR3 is TGTGCCAGCAGTGAAGGGATTGGAGGACCCAGAGGCAATCAGCCCCAGCATTTT.